The next 15 T cell receptor beta chains were all read from a single sample in a study of blood T cell repertoires in COVID-19. Sequencing was performed with immunoSEQ multiplex PCR; in TCRdb, only in-frame clones are kept and a portion is missing. The table lists some 240,000 clones, around 83% of them singletons. The sequencing sample was made of peripheral blood. Source of these receptors: a woman aged 60 to 75 with active or convalescent COVID-19.

A few counts support this clone. This chain connects TRBV2 to TRBJ1-2; D is undetermined. Germline assignment: CDR1 SNHLY and CDR2 FYNNEI. Trimming removed 8 bases at V and 8 bases at J, with 21 bases between. This CDR3 is 14 amino acids long. This chain's CDR3 is CASRKDGGTEGYTF. CDR3 in DNA: TGTGCCAGCCGGAAGGATGGCGGTACGGAGGGCTACACCTTC.

The chain is built from TRBV30 and TRBJ2-5, with 10 positions matching TRBD2. V was clipped by 3 bases and J by 5 bases; unmatched bases: 6. CDR3 length equals 14 residues. The germline V gene has CDR1 GTSNPN and CDR2 SVGIG (reference sequence). CDR3: CAWRQRGGSETQYF. In DNA, the CDR3 is TGTGCCTGGAGACAGCGGGGGGGTAGTGAGACCCAGTACTTC.

The chain combines TRBV5-4 with TRBJ2-1; possible D gene TRBD2, 5 bases. Trimming pared 4 bases from V and 8 bases from J, leaving 16 bases between. This CDR3 comprises 14 residues. CDR1 is SGHNT, CDR2 YYREEE, per germline (reference sequence). The DNA of the CDR3 is TGTGCCAGCAGCCCTGACTACGGTAGGGATGAGCAGTTCTTC. Protein: CASSPDYGRDEQFF.

The chain is built from TRBV6-5 and TRBJ1-5; D perhaps matches TRBD1 (6 bases). With 2 bases removed from V and 3 bases from J, the gap between germline ends came to 14 bases. CDR3 length equals 16 residues. Germline values: CDR1 MNHEY, CDR2 SVGAGI. This CDR3 reads CASSYKPGHHNQPQHF. The CDR3 DNA is TGTGCCAGCAGTTACAAACCGGGACACCACAATCAGCCCCAGCATTTT.

V usage is TRBV19 and J usage is TRBJ1-5, with unresolved D. V lost 2 bases and J 0 bases, leaving 14 bases between the germline ends. Germline CDR1 reads LNHDA; CDR2 reads SQIVND (reference sequence). This CDR3 has 17 amino acids. The CDR3 region is CASSIRVTDYSNQPQHF. Written as DNA, the CDR3 is TGTGCCAGTAGTATACGCGTGACGGACTATAGCAATCAGCCCCAGCATTTT.

The chain combines TRBV5-5 with TRBJ2-3, with 8 bases aligning to TRBD1. This CDR3 contains 16 residues. Germline V CDR1 and CDR2: SGHKS, YYEKEE (reference sequence). J lost 1 base, V lost 6 bases, and 10 bases had no gene match. CDR3 DNA sequence: TGTGCCAGCAACCGACAGGGGAATTATCGCACAGATACGCAGTATTTT. This codes for CASNRQGNYRTDTQYF. The variable domain in full, completed from reference TRBV5-5 and TRBJ2-3, reads DAGVTQSPTHLIKTRGQQVTLRCSPISGHKSVSWYQQVLGQGPQFIFQYYEKEERGRGNFPDRFSARQFPNYSSELNVNALLLGDSALYLCASNRQGNYRTDTQYFGPGTRLTVL.

The J gene is TRBJ2-3, the V gene TRBV27; TRBD2 aligns across 8 bases. Germline V gene data show CDR1 as MNHEY and CDR2 as SMNVEV (reference sequence). V lost 7 bases to trimming and J lost 2 bases; unmatched junction nucleotides: 8. The CDR3 runs 15 residues. CDR3 nucleotide sequence: TGTGCCAGCAAAGGCGGTAGCGGGGTCACAGATACGCAGTATTTT. This translates into CASKGGSGVTDTQYF.

This clone was seen only a few times. V usage is TRBV7-3 and J usage is TRBJ2-1, with D possibly matching TRBD2 (6 bases). The V end lost 5 bases, the J end lost 6 bases, and 11 bases lay between the germline ends. The germline V gene has CDR1 SGHTA and CDR2 FQGTGA. The CDR3 extends over 13 amino acids. This chain's CDR3 is CASSPQAGNEQFF. The CDR3 nucleotides are TGTGCCAGCAGCCCTCAAGCGGGCAATGAGCAGTTCTTC.

The chain employs TRBV10-3 and TRBJ2-1, with D possibly TRBD2 on 6 matching bases. V dropped 6 bases and J dropped 9 bases, with 24 bases sitting between them. Germline lookup yields CDR1 ENHRY and CDR2 SYGVKD. This CDR3 spans 16 amino acids. CDR3 in DNA: TGTGCCATCAGCCACCGGGGGATCCGTCGGGTGGGTGAGCAGTTCTTC. This translates into CAISHRGIRRVGEQFF.

The chain has TRBV27 and TRBJ2-3; D is ambiguous. Germline V CDR1 and CDR2: MNHEY, SMNVEV (reference sequence). The CDR3 runs to 14 residues. Trimming removed 3 bases at V and 6 bases at J, with 13 bases between. The CDR3 DNA reads TGTGCCAGCAGTTTTTATTCCCGCCAGGATACGCAGTATTTT. As protein: CASSFYSRQDTQYF.

This clone was observed a handful of times. V is TRBV6-6 and J is TRBJ1-5; TRBD1 matches 7 bases. CDR3 length equals 15 residues. CDR1 and CDR2 (germline): MNHNY, SVGAGI (reference sequence). With V trimmed by 6 bases and J by 7 bases, 12 bases remained unmatched. The CDR3 region is CASSPQGGTGQPQHF. In DNA, the CDR3 is TGTGCCAGCAGCCCGCAGGGGGGAACGGGACAGCCCCAGCATTTT.

This chain joins TRBV19 and TRBJ1-2; 7 positions match TRBD1. The CDR3 runs 15 residues. Trimming took 3 bases from V and 6 from J; bases not matched to a gene: 10. The germline V gene encodes CDR1 LNHDA and CDR2 SQIVND (reference sequence). The CDR3 region has the DNA TGTGCCAGTAGTATTGGTAGGGCAGGGGGTGATGGCTACACCTTC. Translation gives CASSIGRAGGDGYTF.

CDR3 amino acids: CASSSTTRGVKETQYF. CDR3 bases: TGCGCCAGCAGCTCTACTACCCGGGGGGTAAAAGAGACCCAGTACTTC. This rearrangement joins TRBV5-1 to TRBJ2-5, with TRBD2 matching over 7 bases. This CDR3 region has 16 residues. V lost 3 bases, J lost 3 bases, and 11 bases stayed unmatched. Looked up from germline, CDR1 is SGHRS and CDR2 is YFSETQ.

The rearrangement links TRBV19 to TRBJ1-5, with 8 bases matching TRBD1. Germline V CDR1 and CDR2: LNHDA, SQIVND (reference sequence). This CDR3 spans 14 amino acids. The V gene end was trimmed by 6 bases and the J gene end by 4 bases; junction bases not matched to a gene: 5. CDR3: CASSPGQGNQPQHF. CDR3 in DNA: TGTGCCAGTAGCCCTGGACAGGGAAATCAGCCCCAGCATTTT.

The chain recombines TRBV29-1 with TRBJ2-7; the match to TRBD1 covers 12 bases. The V segment lost 4 bases and the J segment 5 bases; nucleotides outside the gene matches: 3. This CDR3 has 13 residues. Germline loops: CDR1 SQVTM, CDR2 ANQGSEA. This CDR3 reads CSVGGQGAHEQYF. DNA for the CDR3: TGCAGCGTTGGGGGACAGGGGGCTCACGAGCAGTACTTC.